The 14 T cell receptor beta chains below all came from one sample that was sequenced in a study of blood T cell repertoires in COVID-19. This table comes from immunoSEQ multiplex PCR, and its TCRdb copy is limited to in-frame clones, with some not included. The sample records 200,000 or so clones, more than 65% being singletons. Material: PBMCs or T cells enriched from blood (not recorded which). The receptors derive from a man between 40 and 49 years old who had recovered from COVID-19.

As DNA, the CDR3 is TGTGCCAGTCGTTTACGGGGCAATCAGCCCCAGCATTTT. This gives the protein CASRLRGNQPQHF. V usage is TRBV19 and J usage is TRBJ1-5; D gene uncertain. Germline V gives CDR1 LNHDA, CDR2 SQIVND (reference sequence). The CDR3 covers 13 residues. The ends were cut back, 8 bases at V and 2 bases at J, with 10 bases in the middle.

The count of this clone is one. The gene calls are TRBV2 and TRBJ1-2; 9 bases match TRBD1. Losses at the gene ends were 8 bases for V and 6 bases for J; bases not matched to a gene: 7. The germline V gene has CDR1 SNHLY and CDR2 FYNNEI. The CDR3 sequence is 13 residues long. The CDR3 DNA reads TGTGCCAGCCGGGGACAGGGAGGAGATGGCTACACCTTC. It codes for CASRGQGGDGYTF.

The chain combines TRBV30 with TRBJ1-4; D not resolved. Trimming removed 2 bases at V and 4 bases at J, with 8 bases between. The V gene's germline CDR1 is GTSNPN and CDR2 SVGIG (reference sequence). The CDR3 loop spans 13 amino acids. The CDR3 is CAWSMSYNEKLFF. The DNA of the CDR3 is TGTGCCTGGAGTATGTCTTATAATGAAAAACTGTTTTTT.

The chain uses TRBV5-1 and TRBJ2-7; 11 bases match TRBD1. Trimming at V came to 0 bases and at J to 7 bases, leaving 6 bases not matched to a gene. This CDR3 spans 15 amino acids. Germline loops: CDR1 SGHRS, CDR2 YFSETQ. CDR3 nucleotide sequence: TGCGCCAGCAGCTTGGAAGGACAGGGGGCGCTTGAGCAGTACTTC. Encoded protein: CASSLEGQGALEQYF. Filled out from reference TRBV5-1 and TRBJ2-7, the complete variable domain reads KAGVTQTPRYLIKTRGQQVTLSCSPISGHRSVSWYQQTPGQGLQFLFEYFSETQRNKGNFPGRFSGRQFSNSRSEMNVSTLELGDSALYLCASSLEGQGALEQYFGPGTRLTVT.

Comments on this clone: The same CDR3 can be traced to other DNA sequences in this sample. This chain uses TRBV18 with TRBJ1-1; D is undetermined. The CDR3 extends over 14 amino acids. CDR1 is KGHSH, CDR2 LQKENI, per germline. Trimming stripped 2 bases from V and 0 bases from J, with 7 bases between. CDR3 in amino acids: CASSPGQVNTEAFF. The CDR3 nucleotides are TGTGCCAGCTCACCAGGGCAGGTGAACACTGAAGCTTTCTTT.

The CDR3 DNA sequence: TGTGCCAGCAGAATAGCGGGGGTGGTCACCGGGGAGCTGTTTTTT. Translated, it gives CASRIAGVVTGELFF. This rearrangement joins TRBV7-9 to TRBJ2-2; 9 nucleotides agree with TRBD2. This CDR3 has 15 amino acids. V shed 6 bases, J shed 4 bases, and the junction held 6 bases outside the gene matches. Germline CDR1 is SEHNR and CDR2 is FQNEAQ (reference sequence).

The chain joins TRBV10-1 to TRBJ2-3; 7 bases map to TRBD2. The CDR3 runs 14 residues. Germline V gives CDR1 WNHNN, CDR2 SYGVQD (reference sequence). J gave up 2 bases and V 6 bases, and 5 bases lay outside the gene matches. The CDR3 region has the DNA TGCGCCAGCAGCTCGGGACTACCCACAGATACGCAGTATTTT. Translating it yields CASSSGLPTDTQYF.

This clone was seen a few times. This chain joins TRBV28 and TRBJ1-3; perhaps TRBD1 as D (5 bases). CDR1 MDHEN and CDR2 SYDVKM come from the germline V gene. Deletions cut 3 bases from V and 7 bases from J, with 22 bases between. The CDR3 is made up of 17 amino acids. This CDR3 is CASSFKLGADFWNTIYF. CDR3 DNA: TGTGCCAGCAGTTTTAAATTAGGGGCAGACTTCTGGAACACCATATATTTT.

The CDR3, as DNA: TGTGCCAGCAGCTTAGCGCCGGGACAGGGTAGCAATGAGCAGTTCTTC. Translation gives CASSLAPGQGSNEQFF. V usage is TRBV7-6 and J usage is TRBJ2-1, with 9 nucleotides matching TRBD1. This CDR3 has 16 residues. CDR1 and CDR2 from the germline V gene are SGHVS and FNYEAQ. Germline trimming cut 0 bases from V and 6 bases from J; bases unmatched to any gene: 6.

V gene TRBV2 combines with J gene TRBJ1-1; D is uncertain. The CDR3 spans 15 residues. The V and J ends lost 4 bases and 4 bases respectively, with 16 bases between them. The germline V gene encodes CDR1 SNHLY and CDR2 FYNNEI. CDR3 in amino acids: CASSVDWAAGTEAFF. Written as DNA, the CDR3 is TGTGCCAGCAGTGTGGATTGGGCGGCGGGCACTGAAGCTTTCTTT.

V is TRBV5-1 and J is TRBJ2-2, with 7 bases lining up with TRBD1. Per germline, CDR1 SGHRS and CDR2 YFSETQ. The CDR3 runs 15 residues. V was clipped by 3 bases and J by 1 base; unmatched bases: 3. The CDR3 sequence is CASSWGTENTGELFF. The CDR3 DNA reads TGCGCCAGCAGCTGGGGGACAGAGAACACCGGGGAGCTGTTTTTT.

V is TRBV4-2 and J is TRBJ2-1; tentatively, D is TRBD1 (5 bases). V dropped 0 bases and J dropped 8 bases, with 23 bases sitting between them. The CDR3 sequence is 18 residues long. Germline CDR1 and CDR2: LGHNA and YNFKEQ. The CDR3 coding sequence is TGTGCCAGCAGCCAAGATTTAATAGGGGCAGCACAAGAGGATGAGCAGTTCTTC. Protein sequence: CASSQDLIGAAQEDEQFF.

CDR3 DNA: TGTGCCAGCAGCCCCTCACCGGAGGGACAAGAGACCCAGTACTTC. Translating gives CASSPSPEGQETQYF. This chain connects TRBV11-1 to TRBJ2-5, with D possibly TRBD2 on 6 matching bases. The CDR3 sequence is 15 residues long. From germline, CDR1 is SGHAT and CDR2 FQDESV (reference sequence). V was clipped by 5 bases and J by 2 bases, with 15 bases between them.

The rearrangement uses TRBV11-2 and TRBJ2-5; TRBD1 agrees at 7 bases. Trimming removed 5 bases from V and 2 bases from J; junction bases left unmatched: 8. CDR1 and CDR2 (germline): SGHAT, FQNNGV. This CDR3 contains 15 residues. The CDR3 region is CASSHASGGQETQYF. CDR3 in DNA: TGTGCCAGCAGCCACGCATCAGGGGGACAAGAGACCCAGTACTTC. The whole variable domain, remainder taken from reference TRBV11-2 and TRBJ2-5, is EAGVAQSPRYKIIEKRQSVAFWCNPISGHATLYWYQQILGQGPKLLIQFQNNGVVDDSQLPKDRFSAERLKGVDSTLKIQPAKLEDSAVYLCASSHASGGQETQYFGPGTRLLVL.